One and the same sample provided the 9 T cell receptor beta chains below, sequenced in a study of blood T cell repertoires in COVID-19. The method was immunoSEQ multiplex PCR; TCRdb's version includes in-frame clones alone and lacks a portion of them. The sample lists about 300,000 clones, 85% occurring once. Sample: PBMCs or T cells enriched from blood (not recorded which). Receptors originate from a woman in her twenties or thirties who had been exposed to COVID-19.

The chain has TRBV27 and TRBJ1-5; 9 nucleotides match TRBD1. The CDR3 runs 18 residues. The V and J ends lost 0 bases and 4 bases, in that order; junction bases with no gene match: 10. Germline loops: CDR1 MNHEY, CDR2 SMNVEV (reference sequence). CDR3 sequence (DNA): TGTGCCAGCAGTTTATCACCAGGAAGGACAGGGGTAAATCAGCCCCAGCATTTT. This sequence encodes CASSLSPGRTGVNQPQHF.

The genes are TRBV24-1 and TRBJ2-7; a possible D gene is TRBD1 (5 bases). V lost 6 bases to trimming and J lost 0 bases, with 8 bases between them. Germline V gene lookup returns CDR1 KGHDR and CDR2 SFDVKD. There are 13 residues in the CDR3. The DNA for the CDR3 is TGTGCCACCAGTCACAGGTTCTCCTACGAGCAGTACTTC. Amino acids: CATSHRFSYEQYF.

The chain has TRBV7-2 and TRBJ2-3, with D unclear. The V gene lost 1 base and the J gene lost 11 bases, with 13 bases spanning the gap. The germline V gene encodes CDR1 SGHTA and CDR2 FQGNSA. This CDR3 spans 13 amino acids. The CDR3 DNA reads TGTGCCAGCAGCTTAGATAGAGCCCGTGGGCAGTATTTT. This sequence encodes CASSLDRARGQYF.

This chain joins TRBV9 and TRBJ2-3; 8 nucleotides agree with TRBD2. The CDR3 spans 17 residues. Trimming removed 0 bases from V and 1 base from J; junction bases left unmatched: 7. Germline CDR1 SGDLS, CDR2 YYNGEE. CDR3: CASSVGSGGPRTDTQYF. The CDR3 DNA follows: TGTGCCAGCAGCGTAGGTTCGGGGGGGCCTCGCACAGATACGCAGTATTTT.

This chain links TRBV2 with TRBJ2-7; D remains ambiguous. Germline V gene sequence: CDR1 SNHLY, CDR2 FYNNEI. Trimming pared 7 bases from V and 5 bases from J, leaving 15 bases between. The CDR3 is made up of 13 amino acids. The CDR3 loop is CASTTVPQDEQYF. In nucleotides, the CDR3 is TGTGCCAGCACAACGGTCCCTCAGGACGAGCAGTACTTC.

CDR3 coding DNA: TGTGCCAGCAGCGGACGGGCAGGGAGCGGGGGGGCGGCCGAGCAGTACTTC. Amino acids: CASSGRAGSGGAAEQYF. This chain links TRBV7-2 with TRBJ2-7; 10 bases line up with TRBD2. The junction had 16 bases not matched to a gene; V was cut back by 5 bases and J by 6 bases. Germline-derived CDR1 and CDR2 are SGHTA and FQGNSA. This CDR3 region has 17 residues.

The V and J genes are TRBV7-2 and TRBJ1-6, with D possibly being TRBD1 (6 bases). The germline V gene has CDR1 SGHTA and CDR2 FQGNSA. CDR3 length: 15 amino acids. V gave up 1 base and J gave up 10 bases, with 14 bases separating them. CDR3 loop: CASSLESGGGSPLHF. CDR3 DNA sequence: TGTGCCAGCAGCTTAGAGTCTGGGGGCGGGTCACCCCTCCACTTT. Drawing the rest from reference TRBV7-2 and TRBJ1-6, the complete variable domain is GAGVSQSPSNKVTEKGKDVELRCDPISGHTALYWYRQSLGQGLEFLIYFQGNSAPDKSGLPSDRFSAERTGGSVSTLTIQRTQQEDSAVYLCASSLESGGGSPLHFGNGTRLTVT.

The chain is built from TRBV7-9 and TRBJ2-3, with 7 bases that match TRBD2. The germline V gene has CDR1 SEHNR and CDR2 FQNEAQ (reference sequence). This CDR3 spans 16 amino acids. V lost 3 bases, J lost 0 bases, and 6 bases stayed unmatched. DNA of the CDR3: TGTGCCAGCAGCTTTTCAGCGGGACTTAGCACAGATACGCAGTATTTT. This encodes CASSFSAGLSTDTQYF.

The chain is built from TRBV3-1 (or the pseudogene TRBV3-2) and TRBJ2-7; weak D call: TRBD1 (5 bases). Germline lookup yields CDR1 LGHDT and CDR2 YNNKEL (reference sequence). The CDR3 consists of 12 residues. With 3 bases removed from V and 4 bases from J, the gap between germline ends came to 7 bases. CDR3 bases: TGTGCCAGCAGCCATGGACAATACGAGCAGTACTTC. It codes for CASSHGQYEQYF.